This T cell receptor (beta chain) was sequenced during a study of T cell responses to AZD1222 COVID-19 vaccine. Findings and caveats of the study: No day 14 peak samples; only post-peak repertoires were characterized. An increase in Spike-specific TCR breadth and depth was observed after two AZD1222 doses. Donors were chiefly white British, with a greater number of females, and clonal diversity was perhaps underestimated.

Details on this clone: Its matching antigen is unknown.

The repertoire was sequenced with immunoSEQ multiplex PCR; TCRdb's copy has only in-frame clones and lacks some. Of about 120,000 clones in the sample, approximately 90% were seen once. Germline V gives CDR1 MNHEY, CDR2 SVGEGT. The ends were cut back, 2 bases at V and 14 bases at J, with 22 bases in the middle. CDR3 length: 16 residues. The sample here was peripheral blood, taken on day 0 of AZD1222 vaccination. The TCR originated in an adult in good health. The gene calls are TRBV6-2 or TRBV6-3 and TRBJ1-6; no reliable D call. The CDR3, as DNA: TGTGCCAGCAGTTACACAGAGCATCTCCCGGGCTTGGCCCTCCACTTT. Protein: CASSYTEHLPGLALHF.